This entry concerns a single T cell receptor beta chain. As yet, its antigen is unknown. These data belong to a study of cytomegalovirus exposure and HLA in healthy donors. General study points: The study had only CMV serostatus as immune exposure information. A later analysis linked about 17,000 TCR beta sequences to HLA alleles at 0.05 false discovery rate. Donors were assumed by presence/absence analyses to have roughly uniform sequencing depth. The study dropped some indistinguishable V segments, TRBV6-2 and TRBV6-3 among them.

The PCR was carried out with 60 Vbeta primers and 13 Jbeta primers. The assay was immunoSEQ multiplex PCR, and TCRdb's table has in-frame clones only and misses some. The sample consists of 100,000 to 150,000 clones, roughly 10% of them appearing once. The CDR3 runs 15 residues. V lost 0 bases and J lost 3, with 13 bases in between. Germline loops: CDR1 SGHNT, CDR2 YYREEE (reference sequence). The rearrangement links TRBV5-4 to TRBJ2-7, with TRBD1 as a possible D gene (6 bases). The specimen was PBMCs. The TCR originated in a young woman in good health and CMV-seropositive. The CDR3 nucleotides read TGTGCCAGCAGCTTGGGGGGGCAGGAACTCTACGAGCAGTACTTC. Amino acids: CASSLGGQELYEQYF.